This TCR beta chain was sequenced for a study of blood T cell repertoires in COVID-19. At the level of the study: T cells, B-cell-depleted T cells, or PBMCs provided the cDNA or gDNA that served as material.

Cohort placement rested on clinical history that participants reported themselves. Authors' methods: Researchers report that nucleated cell counts were estimated from reference gene primer amplification. TCRdb's table, derived via immunoSEQ multiplex PCR, lists solely in-frame clones and lacks some. V, J and clone size are taken as reported in that table, and D and trimming were inferred from the DNA itself. The sample lists 350,000 to 500,000 clones; roughly 88% were seen once. The length of the CDR3 is 14 residues. V was pared by 1 base and J by 2 bases, with 9 bases between. The sequencing input was PBMCs or T cells enriched from blood (not recorded which). The sequence was obtained from a woman aged 18-30 years who had been exposed to COVID-19. The genes are TRBV23-1 and TRBJ2-7, with D tentatively TRBD1 (6 bases). TRBV23-1 belongs to the ORF category, with a function that is uncertain. The CDR3 region is CASSQLGAPYEQYF. Here the CDR3 DNA reads TGCGCCAGCAGTCAATTGGGGGCCCCCTACGAGCAGTACTTC.